The 19 T cell receptor beta chains presented below share a single source sample, sequenced in a study of shared clonotypes between healthy human individuals. It was CD45RO-negative cells, positively selected for CCR7, that made up naive CD8 cells, with terminally differentiated effector memory CD45RA+ cells excluded. Clones were read by immunoSEQ multiplex PCR, and TCRdb kept only the in-frame ones, dropping some. The sample yields about 2 million clones, approximately 94% seen once. Sequencing input: naive CD8+ T cells sorted from blood. All receptors derive from a man younger than 35 in good health.

The V and J genes are TRBV25-1 and TRBJ1-2; no definite D call. The CDR3 has 16 amino acids. Germline CDR1 reads MGHDK; CDR2 reads SYGVNS. Trimming removed 5 bases from V and 8 bases from J, with 24 bases in between. The DNA of the CDR3 is TGTGCCAGCAGTCCCGGAGGTGGGCTTATCAGTGTGGGCTACACCTTC. Its protein product is CASSPGGGLISVGYTF.

Concerning this clone itself: The same CDR3 can be traced to other DNA sequences in this sample. This chain connects TRBV30 to TRBJ1-1, with D unresolved. Trimming cost V 0 bases and J 0 bases, with 11 bases left between them. The CDR3 extends over 15 amino acids. The germline gives CDR1 GTSNPN, CDR2 SVGIG (reference sequence). CDR3 region: CAWSVRGLMNTEAFF. CDR3 nucleotide sequence: TGTGCCTGGAGTGTACGAGGACTCATGAACACTGAAGCTTTCTTT.

The genes are TRBV7-8 and TRBJ2-7, with TRBD1 matching 7 bases. Germline V gives CDR1 SGHVS, CDR2 FQNEAQ. V shed 4 bases and J 4 bases; nucleotides not matched to a gene: 13. CDR3 size: 16 residues. CDR3 in amino acids: CASSYRQGLMAYEQYF. The CDR3, as DNA: TGTGCCAGCAGCTACAGACAGGGATTAATGGCATACGAGCAGTACTTC. Looking up the rest from reference TRBV7-8 and TRBJ2-7 gives the full variable domain: GAGVSQSPRYKVAKRGQDVALRCDPISGHVSLFWYQQALGQGPEFLTYFQNEAQLDKSGLPSDRFFAERPEGSVSTLKIQRTQQEDSAVYLCASSYRQGLMAYEQYFGPGTRLTVT.

V usage is TRBV27 and J usage is TRBJ1-3, with 8 nucleotides matching TRBD1. V shed 4 bases, J shed 0 bases, and the junction held 2 bases outside the gene matches. The CDR3 sequence is 15 residues long. Germline V gene data show CDR1 as MNHEY and CDR2 as SMNVEV (reference sequence). CDR3: CASSYRGGSGNTIYF. The CDR3 bases are TGTGCCAGCAGTTACAGGGGGGGCTCTGGAAACACCATATATTTT.

Of note for this clone: This same CDR3 is encoded by further DNA sequences in the sample. This chain links TRBV5-1 with TRBJ2-1, with 10 positions matching TRBD2. The CDR3 is made up of 15 amino acids. Germline CDR1 is SGHRS and CDR2 is YFSETQ. Trimming at V came to 0 bases and at J to 4 bases, leaving 1 base not matched to a gene. This CDR3 is CASSLAGLAYNEQFF. Written as DNA, the CDR3 is TGCGCCAGCAGCTTGGCGGGACTAGCGTACAATGAGCAGTTCTTC. The full variable domain, with the rest looked up from reference TRBV5-1 and TRBJ2-1, is KAGVTQTPRYLIKTRGQQVTLSCSPISGHRSVSWYQQTPGQGLQFLFEYFSETQRNKGNFPGRFSGRQFSNSRSEMNVSTLELGDSALYLCASSLAGLAYNEQFFGPGTRLTVL.

The rearrangement joins TRBV4-1 to TRBJ1-5; 11 bases are a match to TRBD1. V lost 3 bases and J lost 3; bases outside the gene matches: 7. This CDR3 spans 17 amino acids. Per germline, CDR1 MGHRA and CDR2 YSYEKL. CDR3 nucleotide sequence: TGCGCCAGCAGCCACCCGGGACAGGGGGGTATCAATCAGCCCCAGCATTTT. It specifies CASSHPGQGGINQPQHF.

This chain joins TRBV7-9 and TRBJ2-7, with D perhaps matching TRBD2 (6 bases). CDR1 is SEHNR and CDR2 is FQNEAQ in the germline V gene (reference sequence). The CDR3 is made up of 14 amino acids. The V and J ends lost 1 base and 6 bases respectively, with 13 bases between them. The CDR3: CASSLVSLAGEQYF. The CDR3 region has the DNA TGTGCCAGCAGCTTAGTCTCACTAGCTGGCGAGCAGTACTTC. Full variable domain (rest looked up from reference TRBV7-9 and TRBJ2-7): DTGVSQNPRHKITKRGQNVTFRCDPISEHNRLYWYRQTLGQGPEFLTYFQNEAQLEKSRLLSDRFSAERPKGSFSTLEIQRTEQGDSAMYLCASSLVSLAGEQYFGPGTRLTVT.

The CDR3 sequence is CASSPKREGPDEQFF. The CDR3 region has the DNA TGCGCCAGCAGCCCGAAGCGGGAGGGCCCGGATGAGCAGTTCTTC. The V gene is TRBV4-3, the J gene TRBJ2-1; 10 bases map to TRBD2. The CDR3 runs 15 residues. Germline V gives CDR1 LGHNA, CDR2 YSLEER. J was trimmed by 8 bases and V by 4 bases; bases with no gene match: 8.

This rearrangement joins TRBV9 to TRBJ2-7; tentative D call: TRBD2 (5 bases). The germline gives CDR1 SGDLS, CDR2 YYNGEE. This CDR3 contains 15 residues. Between the trimmed V and J ends, which lost 0 bases and 7 bases, there was a span of 17 bases. The CDR3 region is CASSVASGTMGEQYF. CDR3 nucleotide sequence: TGTGCCAGCAGCGTAGCATCGGGAACTATGGGTGAGCAGTACTTC.

The chain links TRBV5-4 to TRBJ2-7, with D maybe TRBD1 (6 bases). The V gene's germline CDR1 is SGHNT and CDR2 YYREEE (reference sequence). The V gene lost 1 base and the J gene lost 3 bases, with 14 bases spanning the gap. The CDR3 totals 15 residues. CDR3 in amino acids: CASSLSGDTHYEQYF. CDR3 sequence (DNA): TGTGCCAGCAGCTTGTCAGGGGACACCCACTACGAGCAGTACTTC.

The chain has TRBV11-1 and TRBJ2-7; D is unresolved. The V gene's germline CDR1 is SGHAT and CDR2 FQDESV (reference sequence). The CDR3 has 13 residues. Trimming took off 4 bases at V and 1 base at J, with 8 bases between the two ends. CDR3 sequence reads: CASSYTSSYEQYF. The CDR3 bases are TGTGCCAGCAGCTACACTTCTTCCTACGAGCAGTACTTC.

For this clone: Other DNA sequences in this specimen translate into the identical CDR3. The genes are TRBV30 and TRBJ2-1; D possibly corresponds to TRBD2 (5 bases). The length of the CDR3 is 11 residues. V lost 0 bases and J 9 bases, leaving 6 bases between the germline ends. Germline V gene sequence: CDR1 GTSNPN, CDR2 SVGIG (reference sequence). CDR3 in amino acids: CAWSVRGEQFF. CDR3 DNA: TGTGCCTGGAGTGTTCGGGGTGAGCAGTTCTTC.

The rearrangement uses TRBV6-5 and TRBJ2-7, with 7 bases aligning to TRBD1. The CDR3 runs 13 residues. J lost 3 bases, V lost 4 bases, and 3 bases had no gene match. Looked up from germline, CDR1 is MNHEY and CDR2 is SVGAGI. CDR3 sequence reads: CASSSRDSYEQYF. The DNA for the CDR3 is TGTGCCAGCAGTTCCCGGGACAGCTACGAGCAGTACTTC.

The chain couples TRBV27 to TRBJ1-1; TRBD1 agrees at 9 bases. The CDR3 loop spans 16 amino acids. The junction had 5 bases not matched to a gene; V was cut back by 0 bases and J by 3 bases. Germline CDR1 MNHEY, CDR2 SMNVEV (reference sequence). The CDR3 nucleotides read TGTGCCAGCAGTTTATCGGGGACAGGGTATTACACTGAAGCTTTCTTT. Translating gives CASSLSGTGYYTEAFF.

The chain recombines TRBV6-5 with TRBJ2-7; D is undetermined. The CDR3 length is 12 residues. The V and J ends lost 6 bases and 6 bases respectively, with 12 bases between them. CDR1 MNHEY and CDR2 SVGAGI come from the germline V gene. CDR3 bases: TGTGCCAGCAGCCCAACCTCCCTCGAGCAGTACTTC. Translation gives CASSPTSLEQYF.

This chain joins TRBV5-5 and TRBJ1-2; a possible D gene is TRBD1 (5 bases). This CDR3 has 15 residues. Deletions cut 4 bases from V and 2 bases from J, with 15 bases between. Germline CDR1 and CDR2: SGHKS and YYEKEE (reference sequence). Written as DNA, the CDR3 is TGTGCCAGCAGCCCATCGGGACTTACCAACTATGGCTACACCTTC. Protein product: CASSPSGLTNYGYTF.

V gene TRBV28 combines with J gene TRBJ2-2; unclear D gene. V lost 3 bases to trimming and J lost 7 bases, with 9 bases between them. This CDR3 has 13 amino acids. Germline CDR1 is MDHEN and CDR2 is SYDVKM. The CDR3 region is CASSFRSGGELFF. In DNA form, the CDR3 reads TGTGCCAGCAGTTTTAGATCGGGCGGGGAGCTGTTTTTT.

The chain couples TRBV27 to TRBJ1-4, with D uncertain. CDR3 length: 15 amino acids. The V gene's germline CDR1 is MNHEY and CDR2 SMNVEV (reference sequence). The V and J ends lost 6 bases and 0 bases respectively, with 11 bases between them. The CDR3: CASSSGVTTNEKLFF. For the CDR3, the DNA is TGTGCCAGCAGCTCCGGGGTTACAACTAATGAAAAACTGTTTTTT.

The genes are TRBV5-4 and TRBJ2-7; D perhaps matches TRBD2 (5 bases). The ends were cut back, 3 bases at V and 0 bases at J, with 10 bases in the middle. Germline V lookup: CDR1 SGHNT, CDR2 YYREEE (reference sequence). The CDR3 extends over 14 amino acids. CDR3 protein: CASSSGLDSYEQYF. The CDR3 region has the DNA TGTGCCAGCAGCTCCGGACTGGACTCCTACGAGCAGTACTTC.